These 18 T cell receptor beta chains were sequenced from one sample in a study of cytomegalovirus exposure and HLA in healthy donors. The PCR ran on 60 Vbeta and 13 Jbeta primers. Data came from immunoSEQ multiplex PCR; TCRdb stores just in-frame clones and leaves some out. The profile shows around 140,000 clones, around 82% of them singletons. Sequencing was done on a sample of PBMCs. These TCRs come from a female donor in good health and CMV-seronegative.

This chain connects TRBV21-1 to TRBJ2-2; the DNA was not used to check the table's D call, TRBD2. TRBV21-1 is an annotated pseudogene. The CDR3 length is 16 residues. The CDR3 region has the DNA TGTGCCAGCCCTCCGAGCGGGAGGATATTAACCGGGGAGCTGTTTTTT. This translates into CASPPSGRILTGELFF.

Only a few counts were recorded for this clone. The chain uses TRBV7-2 and TRBJ1-5; 7 bases line up with TRBD1. Per the germline V gene, CDR1 is SGHTA and CDR2 is FQGNSA. V lost 6 bases, J lost 2 bases, and 7 bases stayed unmatched. The CDR3 contains 15 residues. In DNA, the CDR3 is TGTGCCAGCAGGACGACAGGGATCGGCAATCAGCCCCAGCATTTT. Translating it yields CASRTTGIGNQPQHF.

This clone was detected only once. The rearrangement joins TRBV30 to TRBJ1-5, with TRBD1 as a possible D gene (5 bases). V lost 1 base, J lost 4 bases, and 8 bases lay in between. The CDR3 is made up of 13 amino acids. Germline CDR1 is GTSNPN and CDR2 is SVGIG (reference sequence). The CDR3 loop reads CAWSDGGNQPQHF. The CDR3 DNA follows: TGTGCCTGGAGTGACGGGGGGAATCAGCCCCAGCATTTT. The variable domain in full, with the rest retrieved from reference TRBV30 and TRBJ1-5, is SQTIHQWPATLVQPVGSPLSLECTVEGTSNPNLYWYRQAAGRGLQLLFYSVGIGQISSEVPQNLSASRPQDRQFILSSKKLLLSDSGFYLCAWSDGGNQPQHFGDGTRLSIL.

The chain is built from TRBV18 and TRBJ2-4, with 8 bases aligning to TRBD1. With 3 bases clipped from V and 7 bases from J, the junction kept 8 bases outside the gene matches. CDR3 length: 15 amino acids. Germline CDR1 is KGHSH and CDR2 is LQKENI. The CDR3 region has the DNA TGTGCCAGCTCACCGGTGACAGGGGCCTGGAACATTCAGTACTTC. The encoded protein is CASSPVTGAWNIQYF.

This chain links TRBV7-2 with TRBJ2-7, with D uncertain. The CDR3 has 11 amino acids. CDR1 is SGHTA and CDR2 is FQGNSA in the germline V gene. V was shortened by 3 bases and J by 3 bases, with 3 bases between the two germline ends. The chain's CDR3 is CASSFSYEQYF. CDR3 DNA: TGTGCCAGCAGCTTTAGCTACGAGCAGTACTTC.

The chain couples TRBV5-1 to TRBJ1-1, with D hard to call. Germline CDR1 reads SGHRS; CDR2 reads YFSETQ. The germline V and J ends were trimmed by 5 bases and 2 bases, with 7 bases remaining between them. This CDR3 is 12 amino acids long. The CDR3 loop reads CASRDSNTEAFF. CDR3 coding DNA: TGCGCCAGCAGGGATAGCAACACTGAAGCTTTCTTT.

Points on this clone: One end of the junction is discordant with germline, which a read error may explain. CDR3 sequence: CSSSLLNGGIYNEQFF. As DNA, the CDR3 is TGTTCCAGCAGCTTATTAAACGGGGGGATATACAATGAGCAGTTCTTC. The chain has TRBV7-9 and TRBJ2-1, with 7 bases identical to TRBD2. The CDR3 is 16 residues long. CDR1 is SEHNR and CDR2 is FQNEAQ in the germline V gene (reference sequence).

The V and J genes are TRBV9 and TRBJ2-5; D perhaps matches TRBD1 (6 bases). Looked up from germline, CDR1 is SGDLS and CDR2 is YYNGEE. The CDR3 is 14 residues long. V lost 3 bases, J lost 11 bases, and 20 bases lay in between. The CDR3: CASSGEGQGSAQYF. The CDR3 DNA follows: TGTGCCAGCAGCGGAGAGGGCCAGGGGTCTGCGCAGTACTTC.

The gene calls are TRBV7-2 and TRBJ1-2, with 9 bases aligning to TRBD1. This CDR3 contains 14 residues. V lost 3 bases and J lost 10; bases outside the gene matches: 9. Germline CDR1 SGHTA, CDR2 FQGNSA. DNA for the CDR3: TGTGCCAGCAGCTTCTCGTCCCGGGACAGGGACTACACCTTC. Translated, it gives CASSFSSRDRDYTF.

The gene calls are TRBV27 and TRBJ1-1; tentative D call: TRBD1 (6 bases). Germline CDR1 MNHEY, CDR2 SMNVEV (reference sequence). Trimming took 6 bases from V and 6 from J, leaving 14 bases between them. There are 13 residues in the CDR3. CDR3 in DNA: TGTGCCAGCAGGAAACAGGGTTTCCCTGAAGCTTTCTTT. It is translated as CASRKQGFPEAFF.

The CDR3 region is CASSSLATGQFF. DNA for the CDR3: TGCGCCAGCAGCTCCCTAGCGACGGGCCAGTTCTTC. V gene TRBV5-1 combines with J gene TRBJ2-1; D possibly corresponds to TRBD2 (6 bases). The CDR3 spans 12 residues. Germline V gene sequence: CDR1 SGHRS, CDR2 YFSETQ. V was shortened by 3 bases and J by 13 bases, with 14 bases between the two germline ends.

This clone was recorded many times. The CDR3 loop is CASRADRAGNTIYF. In nucleotides, the CDR3 is TGTGCCAGCAGAGCGGACAGGGCTGGAAACACCATATATTTT. The V call is TRBV6-1, the J call TRBJ1-3; 8 nucleotides align to TRBD1. This CDR3 is built from 14 residues. Trimming cost V 6 bases and J 2 bases; bases outside gene matches: 3. The V gene's germline CDR1 is MNHNS and CDR2 SASEGT.

Worth noting for this clone: The junction does not match germline at one end; this may be a read error. V and J are TRBV19 and TRBJ2-7, with 13 bases matching TRBD2. Germline V gene lookup returns CDR1 LNHDA and CDR2 SQIVND (reference sequence). The CDR3 sequence is 13 residues long. The CDR3 here is CASSPRTSGSLLF. The CDR3 DNA reads as TGTGCCAGTAGTCCCCGGACTAGCGGGAGTCTACTCTTC.

The genes are TRBV6-5 and TRBJ1-2; 7 bases line up with TRBD1. The CDR3 sequence is 13 residues long. The junction had 5 bases not matched to a gene; V was cut back by 5 bases and J by 5 bases. Per germline, CDR1 MNHEY and CDR2 SVGAGI. The DNA for the CDR3 is TGTGCCAGCAGTCACGACAGGGAGTATGGCTACACCTTC. It codes for CASSHDREYGYTF.

This chain links TRBV5-4 with TRBJ1-1, with TRBD1 matching 7 bases. Trimming took 2 bases from V and 5 from J; bases not matched to a gene: 9. The CDR3 loop spans 15 amino acids. Germline lookup yields CDR1 SGHNT and CDR2 YYREEE (reference sequence). The CDR3 reads CASSFRQGTLTEAFF. The DNA of the CDR3 is TGTGCCAGCAGCTTCCGACAGGGTACTTTAACTGAAGCTTTCTTT.

This clone showed up just once. The chain links TRBV18 to TRBJ2-1; D unresolved. Germline assignment: CDR1 KGHSH and CDR2 LQKENI. The CDR3 consists of 14 residues. V gave up 4 bases and J gave up 8 bases, with 15 bases separating them. The CDR3: CASSQVLAQDEQFF. CDR3 bases: TGTGCCAGCTCACAGGTATTAGCTCAAGATGAGCAGTTCTTC.

This sequence joins TRBV7-8 and TRBJ1-5; 7 bases line up with TRBD1. This CDR3 has 16 amino acids. J was trimmed by 6 bases and V by 5 bases; bases with no gene match: 13. Germline CDR1 and CDR2: SGHVS and FQNEAQ. CDR3 sequence reads: CASSQRAGQGVQPQHF. DNA for the CDR3: TGTGCCAGCAGCCAAAGGGCTGGGCAGGGGGTTCAGCCCCAGCATTTT.

J is TRBJ2-7 and V is TRBV7-2, with 14 bases aligning to TRBD2. The V gene end was trimmed by 4 bases and the J gene end by 10 bases; junction bases not matched to a gene: 9. Germline lookup yields CDR1 SGHTA and CDR2 FQGNSA. The CDR3 runs 15 residues. In DNA form, the CDR3 reads TGTGCCAGCAGCTCCTCTGGACTAGCGGGGGGAATACAGTACTTC. It translates to CASSSSGLAGGIQYF. Variable domain in full (rest from reference TRBV7-2 and TRBJ2-7): GAGVSQSPSNKVTEKGKDVELRCDPISGHTALYWYRQSLGQGLEFLIYFQGNSAPDKSGLPSDRFSAERTGGSVSTLTIQRTQQEDSAVYLCASSSSGLAGGIQYFGPGTRLTVT.